This TCR beta chain originates from a study of Ad26.COV2.S vaccination and SARS-CoV-2 variants. On the study more broadly: Ad26.COV2.S shots went into the muscle once or twice, 56 days apart.

Study-level findings and limits: The breadth of spike-specific CD8+ and CD4+ T cell responses after vaccination was reportedly substantial.

The treatment is: roughly 18 received Ad26.COV2.S at low or high dose, single or two shots; a few received placebo; per-sample allocation not given. Samples came from day 63 after the first vaccine or placebo injection. An Ad26 vector carrying the Wuhan-strain SARS-CoV-2 spike served as the vaccine. In the case of this clone: Its specificity is not known.

Per germline, CDR1 SGHKS and CDR2 YYEKEE (reference sequence). The V end lost 0 bases, the J end lost 2 bases, and 9 bases lay between the germline ends. The CDR3 covers 15 residues. The repertoire was sequenced with immunoSEQ multiplex PCR; TCRdb's copy has only in-frame clones and lacks some. The sample yields more than 400,000 clones, approximately 92% seen once. Here the sequenced sample was peripheral blood, taken in a trial of Ad26.COV2.S vaccine versus placebo. V and J are TRBV5-5 and TRBJ1-5, with D unresolved. The sequence derives from a person aged 18-65 years who received the Ad26.COV2.S COVID-19 vaccine or a placebo. The CDR3 DNA reads as TGTGCCAGCAGCTTGGGAGGGAGGGGCAATCAGCCCCAGCATTTT. Translating it yields CASSLGGRGNQPQHF. The variable domain in full, completed from reference TRBV5-5 and TRBJ1-5, reads DAGVTQSPTHLIKTRGQQVTLRCSPISGHKSVSWYQQVLGQGPQFIFQYYEKEERGRGNFPDRFSARQFPNYSSELNVNALLLGDSALYLCASSLGGRGNQPQHFGDGTRLSIL.